What follows are 28 T cell receptor beta chains derived from one specimen sequenced in a study of cytotoxic CD8 clonotypes in ibrutinib-treated CLL. Profiling relied on immunoSEQ multiplex PCR, and the TCRdb table lists in-frame clones only, not all of them. The table shows about 140,000 clones, with about 91% occurring only once. The input for sequencing was PBMCs, taken after 12 months of ibrutinib treatment. The source is a human donor with chronic lymphocytic leukemia.

The chain couples TRBV7-2 to TRBJ1-1, with TRBD1 as a possible D gene (5 bases). Trimming removed 5 bases from V and 3 bases from J, with 13 bases in between. Germline V gene sequence: CDR1 SGHTA, CDR2 FQGNSA. The CDR3 runs 14 residues. The chain's CDR3 is CASSRITGYTEAFF. CDR3 bases: TGTGCCAGCAGCCGAATCACAGGTTACACTGAAGCTTTCTTT.

This clone was recorded a few times. The J gene is TRBJ1-2, the V gene TRBV28; D gene ambiguous. Between the trimmed V and J ends, which lost 2 bases and 4 bases, there was a span of 5 bases. CDR1 is MDHEN and CDR2 is SYDVKM in the germline V gene. The CDR3 is 12 residues long. The CDR3 is CASSLEGYGYTF. In DNA, the CDR3 is TGTGCCAGCAGTTTAGAAGGCTATGGCTACACCTTC.

This chain joins TRBV19 and TRBJ2-2; 7 nucleotides line up with TRBD1. Germline trimming cut 5 bases from V and 2 bases from J; bases unmatched to any gene: 8. The length of the CDR3 is 16 residues. Germline V CDR1 and CDR2: LNHDA, SQIVND (reference sequence). The CDR3 coding sequence is TGTGCCAGTAGTTCCCTGGGACAGTCAAACACCGGGGAGCTGTTTTTT. Residues: CASSSLGQSNTGELFF. The full variable domain, completed using reference TRBV19 and TRBJ2-2, is DGGITQSPKYLFRKEGQNVTLSCEQNLNHDAMYWYRQDPGQGLRLIYYSQIVNDFQKGDIAEGYSVSREKKESFPLTVTSAQKNPTAFYLCASSSLGQSNTGELFFGEGSRLTVL.

This chain links TRBV28 with TRBJ1-1, with D possibly being TRBD1 (6 bases). Germline V CDR1 and CDR2: MDHEN, SYDVKM. Trimming shortened V by 6 bases and J by 4 bases, and 15 bases separated the two germline ends. The CDR3 is 14 residues long. CDR3 nucleotides: TGTGCCAGCAGACTACAGGGATCGGTCACTGAAGCTTTCTTT. This codes for CASRLQGSVTEAFF.

This clone was found once. The DNA of the CDR3 is TGCGCCAGCAGTCAAGCTAGCGGGGCCACAGATACGCAGTATTTT. Encoded protein: CASSQASGATDTQYF. The V gene is TRBV23-1, the J gene TRBJ2-3; 9 bases agree with TRBD2. TRBV23-1 is assigned to the ORF class and has an uncertain function. The ends lost 2 bases at V and 2 bases at J; junction bases unmatched: 2. There are 15 residues in the CDR3.

This chain connects TRBV27 to TRBJ1-1; a possible D gene is TRBD1 (6 bases). The CDR3 is 14 residues long. Trimming stripped 6 bases from V and 0 bases from J, with 11 bases between. The germline V gene encodes CDR1 MNHEY and CDR2 SMNVEV (reference sequence). CDR3: CASRLGQMNTEAFF. In DNA, the CDR3 is TGTGCCAGCAGGCTAGGACAGATGAACACTGAAGCTTTCTTT.

V and J are TRBV27 and TRBJ1-2; possible D gene TRBD1, 6 bases. The V end lost 8 bases, the J end lost 2 bases, and 15 bases lay between the germline ends. Germline loops: CDR1 MNHEY, CDR2 SMNVEV (reference sequence). This CDR3 spans 14 amino acids. The CDR3 protein is CASARVGGNYGYTF. The CDR3 bases are TGTGCCAGCGCCAGGGTAGGGGGAAACTATGGCTACACCTTC.

This sequence joins TRBV19 and TRBJ2-1; 7 bases agree with TRBD2. The CDR3 runs 15 residues. Germline trimming cut 1 base from V and 5 bases from J; bases unmatched to any gene: 5. Germline assignment: CDR1 LNHDA and CDR2 SQIVND (reference sequence). The chain's CDR3 is CASSIASGADNEQFF. The CDR3 bases are TGTGCCAGTAGTATAGCCAGCGGGGCAGACAATGAGCAGTTCTTC.

This rearrangement joins TRBV5-1 to TRBJ1-1, with D possibly matching TRBD1 (5 bases). The CDR3 sequence is 16 residues long. The germline gives CDR1 SGHRS, CDR2 YFSETQ. Trimming left V 9 bases short and J 0 bases short, with 21 bases between. CDR3: CATSTGEGWLNTEAFF. For the CDR3, the DNA is TGCGCCACAAGTACGGGGGAAGGCTGGTTGAACACTGAAGCTTTCTTT.

This chain connects TRBV30 to TRBJ2-1, with 7 bases aligning to TRBD2. Losses at the gene ends were 3 bases for V and 8 bases for J; bases not matched to a gene: 7. The CDR3 spans 13 residues. Germline loops: CDR1 GTSNPN, CDR2 SVGIG (reference sequence). The CDR3 protein is CAWRGLVKDEQFF. The CDR3 coding sequence is TGTGCCTGGAGAGGACTAGTTAAGGATGAGCAGTTCTTC.

This chain joins TRBV19 and TRBJ2-7, with 8 bases aligning to TRBD1. The CDR3 has 12 residues. V was pared by 5 bases and J by 5 bases, with 2 bases of the junction left unmatched. Germline V lookup: CDR1 LNHDA, CDR2 SQIVND (reference sequence). CDR3 nucleotides: TGTGCCAGTAGTCACAGGGGGAACGAGCAGTACTTC. This codes for CASSHRGNEQYF.

This clone occurred a few times. The rearrangement uses TRBV5-4 and TRBJ2-3; D possibly matches TRBD1 or TRBD2 (6 bases each). V lost 4 bases, J lost 3 bases, and 15 bases lay in between. Germline CDR1 and CDR2: SGHNT and YYREEE (reference sequence). The CDR3 contains 15 residues. The CDR3 reads CASSRGGIGTDTQYF. CDR3 nucleotide sequence: TGTGCCAGCAGCCGAGGGGGGATTGGGACAGATACGCAGTATTTT.

The rearrangement joins TRBV28 to TRBJ1-5; maybe TRBD1 (5 bases). Trimming removed 5 bases from V and 7 bases from J, with 9 bases in between. Germline V gene data show CDR1 as MDHEN and CDR2 as SYDVKM. The CDR3 has 12 residues. The CDR3 DNA sequence: TGTGCCAGCAGTCCAGGGTTCCAGCCCCAGCATTTT. Amino acids: CASSPGFQPQHF. The full variable domain, rest sourced from reference TRBV28 and TRBJ1-5, is DVKVTQSSRYLVKRTGEKVFLECVQDMDHENMFWYRQDPGLGLRLIYFSYDVKMKEKGDIPEGYSVSREKKERFSLILESASTNQTSMYLCASSPGFQPQHFGDGTRLSIL.

The chain recombines TRBV9 with TRBJ2-7; 13 positions agree with TRBD2. This CDR3 comprises 16 residues. Germline lookup yields CDR1 SGDLS and CDR2 YYNGEE. The V segment lost 0 bases and the J segment 4 bases; nucleotides outside the gene matches: 4. The CDR3 region is CASSVDGLAGEYEQYF. CDR3 bases: TGTGCCAGCAGCGTAGATGGACTAGCGGGAGAGTACGAGCAGTACTTC.

Details on this clone: Other DNA sequences from this sample encode an identical CDR3 as well. V is TRBV7-3 and J is TRBJ2-3; no reliable D call. The germline V gene encodes CDR1 SGHTA and CDR2 FQGTGA. This CDR3 has 14 residues. Trimming took off 2 bases at V and 0 bases at J, with 6 bases between the two ends. CDR3 protein: CASSLLGSTDTQYF. The CDR3 region has the DNA TGTGCCAGCAGCTTATTAGGGAGCACAGATACGCAGTATTTT. The full variable domain, rest sourced from reference TRBV7-3 and TRBJ2-3, is GAGVSQTPSNKVTEKGKYVELRCDPISGHTALYWYRQSLGQGPEFLIYFQGTGAADDSGLPNDRFFAVRPEGSVSTLKIQRTERGDSAVYLCASSLLGSTDTQYFGPGTRLTVL.

In its sample, this clone was seen once. The chain employs TRBV5-1 and TRBJ2-3; TRBD1 agrees at 10 bases. Germline V gene sequence: CDR1 SGHRS, CDR2 YFSETQ. V trimming: 2 bases; J trimming: 14 bases; junction bases outside the gene matches: 8. This CDR3 contains 13 residues. CDR3 nucleotide sequence: TGCGCCAGCAGCTTACGGACAGGGGGATTCTTGTATTTT. It is translated as CASSLRTGGFLYF.

The chain is built from TRBV7-2 and TRBJ2-4, with a tentative D call TRBD2 (5 bases). CDR3 size: 16 residues. Germline CDR1 reads SGHTA; CDR2 reads FQGNSA. Trimming removed 1 base at V and 3 bases at J, with 13 bases between. The CDR3 spells CASSLGRTAVKNIQYF. For the CDR3, the DNA is TGTGCCAGCAGCTTAGGGAGGACGGCGGTCAAAAACATTCAGTACTTC. The whole variable domain, filled in from reference TRBV7-2 and TRBJ2-4, reads GAGVSQSPSNKVTEKGKDVELRCDPISGHTALYWYRQSLGQGLEFLIYFQGNSAPDKSGLPSDRFSAERTGGSVSTLTIQRTQQEDSAVYLCASSLGRTAVKNIQYFGAGTRLSVL.

This rearrangement joins TRBV30 to TRBJ2-5, with 8 bases matching TRBD2. Trimming cost V 0 bases and J 1 base; bases outside gene matches: 4. The CDR3 sequence is 15 residues long. CDR1 GTSNPN and CDR2 SVGIG come from the germline V gene (reference sequence). CDR3 in amino acids: CAWSVWLAGQETQYF. The CDR3 nucleotides read TGTGCCTGGAGTGTATGGCTAGCGGGCCAAGAGACCCAGTACTTC.

V usage is TRBV5-1 and J usage is TRBJ2-2; the D gene is possibly TRBD2 (6 bases). The germline V gene has CDR1 SGHRS and CDR2 YFSETQ. Trimming took 5 bases from V and 5 from J, leaving 16 bases between them. There are 15 residues in the CDR3. CDR3 loop: CASRLLSEGTGELFF. CDR3 bases: TGCGCCAGCAGGTTACTATCGGAGGGGACCGGGGAGCTGTTTTTT.

The V call is TRBV4-2, the J call TRBJ2-7; 7 nucleotides agree with TRBD1. CDR1 and CDR2 from the germline V gene are LGHNA and YNFKEQ. V lost 3 bases to trimming and J lost 3 bases; unmatched junction nucleotides: 8. The CDR3 has 15 residues. CDR3 sequence: CASSQDPGQHYEQYF. In nucleotides, the CDR3 is TGTGCCAGCAGCCAGGACCCGGGACAGCACTACGAGCAGTACTTC.

V gene TRBV29-1 combines with J gene TRBJ2-3; 12 positions match TRBD1. Germline assignment: CDR1 SQVTM and CDR2 ANQGSEA. The trim removed 6 bases at V and 2 bases at J, leaving 3 bases unmatched. CDR3 length equals 14 residues. The CDR3: CSVRDRGLTDTQYF. CDR3 DNA sequence: TGCAGCGTCCGGGACAGGGGGCTCACAGATACGCAGTATTTT.

This chain joins TRBV20-1 and TRBJ2-7; no definite D call. Trimming removed 1 base from V and 4 bases from J, with 5 bases in between. The CDR3 totals 11 residues. CDR1 is DFQATT and CDR2 is SNEGSKA in the germline V gene (reference sequence). For the CDR3, the DNA is TGCAGTGCTAGAGTGTTGTACGAGCAGTACTTC. This gives the protein CSARVLYEQYF.

This clone appeared a single time. CDR3 sequence: CSAADNEQFF. Here the CDR3 DNA reads TGCAGTGCTGCTGACAATGAGCAGTTCTTC. The rearrangement uses TRBV20-1 and TRBJ2-1; no clear D. CDR1 is DFQATT, CDR2 SNEGSKA, per germline (reference sequence). With 5 bases removed from V and 5 bases from J, the gap between germline ends came to 4 bases. This CDR3 contains 10 residues.

This chain joins TRBV7-9 and TRBJ2-5; 7 positions agree with TRBD1. The CDR3 contains 13 residues. The germline V gene has CDR1 SEHNR and CDR2 FQNEAQ (reference sequence). J was trimmed by 7 bases and V by 6 bases; bases with no gene match: 8. The CDR3 DNA sequence: TGTGCCAGCAGACCCGGGACAGCCCGGACCCAGTACTTC. This gives the protein CASRPGTARTQYF.

The rearrangement joins TRBV2 to TRBJ2-7; TRBD1 or TRBD2 may be the D gene (5 bases each). The V gene lost 6 bases and the J gene lost 1 base, with 16 bases spanning the gap. This CDR3 is 15 amino acids long. The germline V gene encodes CDR1 SNHLY and CDR2 FYNNEI. CDR3 sequence: CASRGDGGRSYEQYF. CDR3 DNA: TGTGCCAGCAGGGGGGATGGGGGAAGGTCCTACGAGCAGTACTTC. The whole variable domain, remainder taken from reference TRBV2 and TRBJ2-7, is EPEVTQTPSHQVTQMGQEVILRCVPISNHLYFYWYRQILGQKVEFLVSFYNNEISEKSEIFDDQFSVERPDGSNFTLKIRSTKLEDSAMYFCASRGDGGRSYEQYFGPGTRLTVT.

The V gene is TRBV4-1, the J gene TRBJ2-1, with 9 bases aligning to TRBD2. CDR1 and CDR2 from the germline V gene are MGHRA and YSYEKL. CDR3 size: 17 residues. V trimming: 0 bases; J trimming: 6 bases; junction bases outside the gene matches: 9. CDR3: CASSQEGRREGFNEQFF. In DNA form, the CDR3 reads TGCGCCAGCAGCCAAGAAGGACGGCGGGAGGGATTCAATGAGCAGTTCTTC.

The V and J genes are TRBV13 and TRBJ1-2; tentatively, D is TRBD1 (6 bases). V shed 4 bases and J shed 6 bases, with 12 bases lying between them. Germline CDR1 PRHDT, CDR2 FYEKMQ (reference sequence). The CDR3 length is 13 residues. The CDR3: CASSSGTRDGYTF. CDR3 bases: TGTGCCAGCAGCTCCGGGACACGGGATGGCTACACCTTC.

The chain joins TRBV11-3 to TRBJ2-5, with D perhaps matching TRBD2 (5 bases). Germline V gene sequence: CDR1 SGHNT, CDR2 YENEEA. The CDR3 length is 15 residues. V lost 1 base to trimming and J lost 5 bases, with 14 bases between them. The CDR3 sequence: CASSLGPGNQETQYF. CDR3 DNA: TGTGCCAGCAGCTTAGGTCCGGGAAATCAGGAGACCCAGTACTTC. Complete variable domain (other parts from reference TRBV11-3 and TRBJ2-5): EAGVVQSPRYKIIEKKQPVAFWCNPISGHNTLYWYLQNLGQGPELLIRYENEEAVDDSQLPKDRFSAERLKGVDSTLKIQPAELGDSAVYLCASSLGPGNQETQYFGPGTRLLVL.